This T cell receptor (beta chain) was recorded in a study of blood T cell repertoires in COVID-19. The Seattle site enrolled patients during active infection and followed them longitudinally. The CDR3 has 12 amino acids. CDR1 and CDR2 (germline): LNHDA, SQIVND (reference sequence). V lost 11 bases and J 3 bases, leaving 13 bases between the germline ends. In the original analysis: Quantification of nucleated cells was approximated via reference gene primer amplification. Assay used: immunoSEQ multiplex PCR; TCRdb lists only in-frame clones, some missing. V, J and clone size reflect that table, while D and trimming were determined from the DNA. The sample carries about 230,000 clones, about nine tenths recorded once.

Sequencing used peripheral blood. The rearrangement uses TRBV19 and TRBJ1-1; weak D call: TRBD1 (5 bases). The receptor's source is a middle-aged man with COVID-19, enrolled during active disease. The chain's CDR3 is CAAGTTYTEAFF. Here the CDR3 DNA reads TGTGCCGCGGGGACCACCTACACTGAAGCTTTCTTT.